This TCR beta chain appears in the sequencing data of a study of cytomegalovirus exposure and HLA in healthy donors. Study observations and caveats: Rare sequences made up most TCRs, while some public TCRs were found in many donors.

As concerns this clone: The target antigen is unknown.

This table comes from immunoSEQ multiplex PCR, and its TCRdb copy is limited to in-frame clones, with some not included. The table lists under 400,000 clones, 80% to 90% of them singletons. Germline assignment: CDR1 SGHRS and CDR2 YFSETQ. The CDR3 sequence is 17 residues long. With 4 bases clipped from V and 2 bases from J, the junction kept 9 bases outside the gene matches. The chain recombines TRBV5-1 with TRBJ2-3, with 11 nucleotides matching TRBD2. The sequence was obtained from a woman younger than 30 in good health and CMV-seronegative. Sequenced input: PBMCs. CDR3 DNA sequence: TGCGCCAGCAGCGCCTCTAGCGGGGGGATAAACACAGATACGCAGTATTTT. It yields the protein CASSASSGGINTDTQYF.